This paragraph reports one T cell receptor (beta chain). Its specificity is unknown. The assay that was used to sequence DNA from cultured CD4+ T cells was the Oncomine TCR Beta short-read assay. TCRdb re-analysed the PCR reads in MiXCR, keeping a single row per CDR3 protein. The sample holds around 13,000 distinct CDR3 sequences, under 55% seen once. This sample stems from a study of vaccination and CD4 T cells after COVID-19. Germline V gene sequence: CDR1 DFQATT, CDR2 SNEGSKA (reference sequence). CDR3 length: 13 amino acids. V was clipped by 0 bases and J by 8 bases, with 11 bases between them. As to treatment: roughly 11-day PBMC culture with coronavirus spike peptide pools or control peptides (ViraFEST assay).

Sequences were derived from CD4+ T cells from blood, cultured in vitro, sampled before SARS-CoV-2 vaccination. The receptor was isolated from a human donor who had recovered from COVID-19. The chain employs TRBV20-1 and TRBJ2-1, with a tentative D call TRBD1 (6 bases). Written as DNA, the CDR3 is TGCAGTGCTAGAGATCCCAGGGGCTATGAGCAGTTCTTC. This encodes CSARDPRGYEQFF.